The count of the clone carrying this TCR beta chain is one. This entry comes from a study of PD-L1 blockade in urothelial cancer. Whole-study context: When patients started atezolizumab in about 2014, it was given at 1,200 mg intravenously every 3 weeks. Patients arrived having already received 0 to 3 prior chemotherapy regimens. Median blood clonality was around 0.074, with about 81,000 unique TCRs.

Stated time point: pretreatment peripheral blood. This table comes from immunoSEQ multiplex PCR, and its TCRdb copy is limited to in-frame clones, with some not included. The table records tens of thousands of clones, roughly 84% of them present only once. Germline CDR1 MRHNA, CDR2 SNTAGT. The CDR3 is 13 residues long. V was shortened by 4 bases and J by 1 base, with 7 bases between the two germline ends. The sequenced sample was PBMCs, obtained around atezolizumab (anti-PD-L1) treatment. This TCR was recovered from a woman in her seventies with urothelial cancer. The J gene is TRBJ2-5, the V gene TRBV6-4; TRBD2 is a possible D gene (5 bases). The CDR3 loop reads CASSVTTQETQYF. The CDR3 bases are TGTGCCAGCAGTGTGACTACCCAAGAGACCCAGTACTTC.